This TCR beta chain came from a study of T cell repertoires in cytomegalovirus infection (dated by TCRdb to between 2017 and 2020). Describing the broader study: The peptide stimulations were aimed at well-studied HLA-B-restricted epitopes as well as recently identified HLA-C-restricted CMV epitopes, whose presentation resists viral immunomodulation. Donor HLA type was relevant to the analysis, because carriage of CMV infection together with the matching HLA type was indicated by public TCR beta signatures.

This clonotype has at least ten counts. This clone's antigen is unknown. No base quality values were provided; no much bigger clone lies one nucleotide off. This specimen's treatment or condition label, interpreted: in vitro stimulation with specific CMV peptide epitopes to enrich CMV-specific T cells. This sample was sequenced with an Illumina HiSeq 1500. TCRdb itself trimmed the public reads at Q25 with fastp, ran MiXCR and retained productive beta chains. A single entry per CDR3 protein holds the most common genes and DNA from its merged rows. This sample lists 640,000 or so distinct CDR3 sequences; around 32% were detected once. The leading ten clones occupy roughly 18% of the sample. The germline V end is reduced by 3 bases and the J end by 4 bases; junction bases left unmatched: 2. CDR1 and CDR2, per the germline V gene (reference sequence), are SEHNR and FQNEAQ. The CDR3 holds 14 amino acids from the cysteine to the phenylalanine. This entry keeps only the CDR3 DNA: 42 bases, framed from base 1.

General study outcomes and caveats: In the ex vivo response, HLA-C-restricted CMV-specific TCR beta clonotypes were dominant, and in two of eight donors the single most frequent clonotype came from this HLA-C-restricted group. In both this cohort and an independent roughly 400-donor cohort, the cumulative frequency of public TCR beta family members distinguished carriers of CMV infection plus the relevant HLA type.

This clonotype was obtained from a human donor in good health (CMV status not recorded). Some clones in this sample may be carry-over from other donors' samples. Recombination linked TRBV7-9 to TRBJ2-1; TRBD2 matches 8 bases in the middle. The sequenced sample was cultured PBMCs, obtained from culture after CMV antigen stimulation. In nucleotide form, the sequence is TGTGCCAGCAGCTTTCGGGGGGGGTACAATGAGCAGTTCTTC. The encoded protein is CASSFRGGYNEQFF.